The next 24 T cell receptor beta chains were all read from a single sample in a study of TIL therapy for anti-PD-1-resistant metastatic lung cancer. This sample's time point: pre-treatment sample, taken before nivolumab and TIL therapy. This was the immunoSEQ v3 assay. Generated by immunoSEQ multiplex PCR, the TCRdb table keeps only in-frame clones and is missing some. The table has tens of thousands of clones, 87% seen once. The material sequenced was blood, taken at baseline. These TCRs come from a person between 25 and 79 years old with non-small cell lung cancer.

In DNA form, the CDR3 reads TGTGCCAGCAGTCAATACGGACTGCTTGAAGCTTTCTTT. Amino acid sequence: CASSQYGLLEAFF. The V gene is TRBV28, the J gene TRBJ1-1; D remains ambiguous. The germline V gene encodes CDR1 MDHEN and CDR2 SYDVKM. CDR3 length: 13 residues. V was trimmed by 5 bases and J by 7 bases, leaving 14 bases between them.

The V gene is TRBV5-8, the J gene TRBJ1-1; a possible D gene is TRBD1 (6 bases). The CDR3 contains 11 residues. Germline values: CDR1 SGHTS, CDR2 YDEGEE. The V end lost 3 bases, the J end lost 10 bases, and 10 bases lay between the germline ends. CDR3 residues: CASSYIQGAFF. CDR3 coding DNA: TGTGCCAGCAGCTATATACAGGGAGCTTTCTTT.

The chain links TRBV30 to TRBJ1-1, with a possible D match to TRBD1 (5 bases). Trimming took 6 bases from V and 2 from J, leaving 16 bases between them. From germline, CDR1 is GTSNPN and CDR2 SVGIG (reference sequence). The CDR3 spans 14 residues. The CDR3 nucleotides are TGTGCCTGCCTCTGGGGGAGACCCAACACTGAAGCTTTCTTT. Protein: CACLWGRPNTEAFF.

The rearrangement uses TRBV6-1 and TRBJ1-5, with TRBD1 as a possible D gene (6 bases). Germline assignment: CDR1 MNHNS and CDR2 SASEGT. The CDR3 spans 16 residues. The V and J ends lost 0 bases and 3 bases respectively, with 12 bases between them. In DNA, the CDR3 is TGTGCCAGCAGTGAAGCCTGGACAGTTTCCAATCAGCCCCAGCATTTT. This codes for CASSEAWTVSNQPQHF.

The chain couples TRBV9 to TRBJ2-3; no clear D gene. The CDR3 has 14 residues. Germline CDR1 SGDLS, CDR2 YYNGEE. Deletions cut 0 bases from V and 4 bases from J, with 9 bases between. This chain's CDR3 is CASSVAPDSDTQYF. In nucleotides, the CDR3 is TGTGCCAGCAGCGTAGCCCCCGATTCAGATACGCAGTATTTT. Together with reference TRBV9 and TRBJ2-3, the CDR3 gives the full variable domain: DSGVTQTPKHLITATGQRVTLRCSPRSGDLSVYWYQQSLDQGLQFLIQYYNGEERAKGNILERFSAQQFPDLHSELNLSSLELGDSALYFCASSVAPDSDTQYFGPGTRLTVL.

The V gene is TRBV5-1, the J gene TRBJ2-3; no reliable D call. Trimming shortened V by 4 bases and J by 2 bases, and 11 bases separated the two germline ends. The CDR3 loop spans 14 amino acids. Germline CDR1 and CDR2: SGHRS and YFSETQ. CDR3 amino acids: CASSGQGPTDTQYF. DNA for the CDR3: TGCGCCAGCAGCGGCCAAGGGCCCACAGATACGCAGTATTTT.

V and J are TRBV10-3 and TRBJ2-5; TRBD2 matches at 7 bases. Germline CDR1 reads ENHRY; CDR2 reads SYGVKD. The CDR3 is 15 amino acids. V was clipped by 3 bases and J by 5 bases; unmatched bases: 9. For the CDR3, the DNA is TGTGCCATCAGTGAACAAGCGGGAAAAGGGGAGACCCAGTACTTC. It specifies CAISEQAGKGETQYF.

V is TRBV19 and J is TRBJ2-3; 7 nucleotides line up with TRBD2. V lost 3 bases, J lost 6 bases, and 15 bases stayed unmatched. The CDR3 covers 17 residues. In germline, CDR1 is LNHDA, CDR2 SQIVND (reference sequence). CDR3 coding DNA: TGTGCCAGTAGTATGGGTGCTAGCGGCCCCTCAAGGGATACGCAGTATTTT. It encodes CASSMGASGPSRDTQYF.

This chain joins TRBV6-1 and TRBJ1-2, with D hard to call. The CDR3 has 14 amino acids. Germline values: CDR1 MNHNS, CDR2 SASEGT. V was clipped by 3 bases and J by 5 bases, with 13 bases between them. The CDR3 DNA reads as TGTGCCAGCAGTGAGGCCGGACGGCTTTATGGCTACACCTTC. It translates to CASSEAGRLYGYTF.

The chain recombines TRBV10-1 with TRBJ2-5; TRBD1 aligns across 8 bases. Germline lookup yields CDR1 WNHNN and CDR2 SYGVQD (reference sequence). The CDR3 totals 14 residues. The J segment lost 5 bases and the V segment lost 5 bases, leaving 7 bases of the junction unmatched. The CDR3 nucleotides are TGCGCCAGCAGTCACGGACAGGGCGGCGAGACCCAGTACTTC. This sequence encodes CASSHGQGGETQYF.

The CDR3 DNA is TGCGCCAGCAGCCTCGACGGGCGCGGCGATCAGCCCCAGCATTTT. Its translation is CASSLDGRGDQPQHF. V is TRBV5-1 and J is TRBJ1-5; D not resolved. Trimming removed 4 bases at V and 5 bases at J, with 16 bases between. The CDR3 extends over 15 amino acids. The germline V gene has CDR1 SGHRS and CDR2 YFSETQ.

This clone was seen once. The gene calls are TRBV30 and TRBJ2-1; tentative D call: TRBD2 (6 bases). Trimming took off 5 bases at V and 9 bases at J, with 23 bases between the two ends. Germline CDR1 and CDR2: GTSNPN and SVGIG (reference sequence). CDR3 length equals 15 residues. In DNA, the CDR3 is TGTGCCTGGGGCCTCCGGGAGCGGCGGGGCGCTGAGCAGTTCTTC. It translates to CAWGLRERRGAEQFF.

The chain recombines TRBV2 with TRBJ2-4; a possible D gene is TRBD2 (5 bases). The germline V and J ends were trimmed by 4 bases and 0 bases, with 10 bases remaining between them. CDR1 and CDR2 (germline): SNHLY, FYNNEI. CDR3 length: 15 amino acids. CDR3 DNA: TGTGCCAGCAGTGCGGACTCATTAGCCAAAAACATTCAGTACTTC. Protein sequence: CASSADSLAKNIQYF.

CDR3 sequence: CASSQEGLGRGEGYTF. The CDR3, as DNA: TGTGCCAGCAGCCAAGAGGGCCTTGGCAGGGGGGAAGGCTACACCTTC. V is TRBV4-2 and J is TRBJ1-2; TRBD1 aligns across 7 bases. Germline-derived CDR1 and CDR2 are LGHNA and YNFKEQ. Losses at the gene ends were 0 bases for V and 8 bases for J; bases not matched to a gene: 12. The CDR3 runs to 16 residues.

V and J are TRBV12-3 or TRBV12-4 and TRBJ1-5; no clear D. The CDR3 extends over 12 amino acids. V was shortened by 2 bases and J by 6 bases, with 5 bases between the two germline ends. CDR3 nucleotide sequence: TGTGCCAGCAGTTTACCCAGTCAGCCCCAGCATTTT. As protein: CASSLPSQPQHF.

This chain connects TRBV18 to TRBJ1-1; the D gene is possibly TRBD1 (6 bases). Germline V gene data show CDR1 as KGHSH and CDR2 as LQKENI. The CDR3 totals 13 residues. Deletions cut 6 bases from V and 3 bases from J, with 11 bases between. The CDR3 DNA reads TGTGCCAGCTCCTCAGGGGCGGACACTGAAGCTTTCTTT. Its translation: CASSSGADTEAFF.

The CDR3 DNA follows: TGTGCCAGCAGCCCACGGACAGGGTACCAGCCCCAGCATTTT. Translating gives CASSPRTGYQPQHF. The chain uses TRBV5-6 and TRBJ1-5; TRBD1 agrees at 8 bases. The CDR3 loop spans 14 amino acids. V shed 4 bases and J 7 bases; nucleotides not matched to a gene: 7. Germline CDR1 SGHDT, CDR2 YYEEEE.

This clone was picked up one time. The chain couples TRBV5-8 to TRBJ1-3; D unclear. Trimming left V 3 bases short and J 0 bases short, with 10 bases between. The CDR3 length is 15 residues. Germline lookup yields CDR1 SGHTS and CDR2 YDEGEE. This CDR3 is CASSWWAYSGNTIYF. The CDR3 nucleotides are TGTGCCAGCAGCTGGTGGGCTTACTCTGGAAACACCATATATTTT.

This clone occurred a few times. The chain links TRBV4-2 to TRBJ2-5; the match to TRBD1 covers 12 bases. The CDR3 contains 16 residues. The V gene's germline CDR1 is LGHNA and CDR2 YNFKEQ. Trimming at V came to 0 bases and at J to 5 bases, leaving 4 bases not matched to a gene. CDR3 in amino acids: CASSQDGTGGLETQYF. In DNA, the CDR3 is TGTGCCAGCAGCCAAGATGGGACAGGGGGCCTGGAGACCCAGTACTTC.

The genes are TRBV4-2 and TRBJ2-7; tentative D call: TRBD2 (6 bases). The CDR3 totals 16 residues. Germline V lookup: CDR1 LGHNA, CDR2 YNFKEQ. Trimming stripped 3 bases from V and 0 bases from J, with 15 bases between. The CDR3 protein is CASSQQDRRDSYEQYF. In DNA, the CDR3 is TGTGCCAGCAGCCAGCAAGATAGGAGGGACTCCTACGAGCAGTACTTC.

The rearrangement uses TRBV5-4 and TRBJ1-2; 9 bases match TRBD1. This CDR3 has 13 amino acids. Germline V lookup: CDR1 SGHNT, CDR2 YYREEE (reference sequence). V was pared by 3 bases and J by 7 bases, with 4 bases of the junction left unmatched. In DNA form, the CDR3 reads TGTGCCAGCAGCTACCGGGACAGGGCTGGCTACACCTTC. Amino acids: CASSYRDRAGYTF.

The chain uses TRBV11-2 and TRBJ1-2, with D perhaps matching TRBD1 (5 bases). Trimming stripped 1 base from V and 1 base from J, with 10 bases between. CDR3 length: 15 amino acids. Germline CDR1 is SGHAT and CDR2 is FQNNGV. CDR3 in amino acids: CASSLAGTGNYGYTF. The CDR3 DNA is TGTGCCAGCAGCTTAGCAGGGACGGGTAACTATGGCTACACCTTC.

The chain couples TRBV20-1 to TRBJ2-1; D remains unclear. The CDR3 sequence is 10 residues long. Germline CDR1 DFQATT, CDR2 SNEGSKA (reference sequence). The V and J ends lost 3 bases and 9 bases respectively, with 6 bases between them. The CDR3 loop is CSASIREQFF. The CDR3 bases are TGCAGTGCTAGTATACGTGAGCAGTTCTTC.

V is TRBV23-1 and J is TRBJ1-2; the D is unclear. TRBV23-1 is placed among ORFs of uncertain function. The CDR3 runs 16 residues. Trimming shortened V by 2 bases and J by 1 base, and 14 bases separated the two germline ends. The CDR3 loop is CASSQQQSSINYGYTF. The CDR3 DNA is TGCGCCAGCAGTCAACAACAGAGTTCCATTAACTATGGCTACACCTTC.